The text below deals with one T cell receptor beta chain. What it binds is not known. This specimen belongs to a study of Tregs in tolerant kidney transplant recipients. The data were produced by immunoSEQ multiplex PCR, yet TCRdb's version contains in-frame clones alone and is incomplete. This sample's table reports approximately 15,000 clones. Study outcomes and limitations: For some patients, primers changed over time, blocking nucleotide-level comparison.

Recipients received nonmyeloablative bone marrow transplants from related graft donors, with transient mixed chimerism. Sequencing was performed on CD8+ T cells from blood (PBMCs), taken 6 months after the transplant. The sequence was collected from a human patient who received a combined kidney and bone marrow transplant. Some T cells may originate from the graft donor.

The CDR3 region is CASNSRDRASHGDNQPQHF. The CDR3 DNA, read in part, is TGTGCCAGCAATTCCCGGGACAGGGCATCGCATGGGGACAATCAGCCC. The V call is TRBV6-7, the J call TRBJ1-5; 9 positions match TRBD1. The read ends 3 residues shy of where the CDR3 ends; the end is completed using the germline J gene. TRBV6-7 is recorded as an ORF, its role being uncertain. The CDR3 runs to 19 residues. Trimming took 7 bases from V and 3 from J; bases not matched to a gene: 19.